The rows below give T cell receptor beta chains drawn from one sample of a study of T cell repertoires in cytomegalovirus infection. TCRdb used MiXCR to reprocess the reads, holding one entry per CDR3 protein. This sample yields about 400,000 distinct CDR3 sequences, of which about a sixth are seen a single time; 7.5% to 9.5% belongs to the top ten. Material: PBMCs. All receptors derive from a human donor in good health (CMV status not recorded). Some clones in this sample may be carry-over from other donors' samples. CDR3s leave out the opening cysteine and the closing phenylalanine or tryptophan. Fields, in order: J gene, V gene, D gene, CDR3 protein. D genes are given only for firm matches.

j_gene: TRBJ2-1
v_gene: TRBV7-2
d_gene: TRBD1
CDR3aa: ASRGDSIAHEQF

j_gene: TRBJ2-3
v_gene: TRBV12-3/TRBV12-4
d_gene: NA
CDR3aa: ASRLTPTVADTQY

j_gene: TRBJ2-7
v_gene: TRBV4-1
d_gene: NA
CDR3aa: ASSQDGGSYEQY

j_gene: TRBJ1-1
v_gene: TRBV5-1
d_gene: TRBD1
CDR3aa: ASSGGQYTEAF

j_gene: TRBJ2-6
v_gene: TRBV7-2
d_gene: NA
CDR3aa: ASSLASINVLT

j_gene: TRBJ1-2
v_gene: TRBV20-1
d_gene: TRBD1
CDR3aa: SASRTGTNYGYT

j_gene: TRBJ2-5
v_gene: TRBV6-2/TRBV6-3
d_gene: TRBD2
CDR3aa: ASSRGREDQETQY

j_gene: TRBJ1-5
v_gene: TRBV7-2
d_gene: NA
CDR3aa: ASSLVMAQPQH

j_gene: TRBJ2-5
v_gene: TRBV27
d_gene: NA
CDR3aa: ASRGGGTEETQY

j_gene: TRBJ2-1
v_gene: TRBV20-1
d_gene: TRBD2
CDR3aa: SARGGRNYNEQF

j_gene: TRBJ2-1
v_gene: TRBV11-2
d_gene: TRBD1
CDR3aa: ASSPPGQGTDEQF

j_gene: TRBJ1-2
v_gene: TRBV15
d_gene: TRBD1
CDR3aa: ATSPGQVYGYT

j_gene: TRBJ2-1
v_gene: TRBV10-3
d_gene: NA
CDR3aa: AISETLEQF

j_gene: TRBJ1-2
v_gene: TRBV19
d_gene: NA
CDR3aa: ASSMWAGDGYT

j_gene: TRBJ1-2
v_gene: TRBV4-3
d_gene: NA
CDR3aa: ASSPSRGYGYT

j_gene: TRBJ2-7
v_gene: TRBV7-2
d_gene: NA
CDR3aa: ASSPLGGEQY

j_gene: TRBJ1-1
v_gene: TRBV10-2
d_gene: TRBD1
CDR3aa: ASMNRGNSEAF

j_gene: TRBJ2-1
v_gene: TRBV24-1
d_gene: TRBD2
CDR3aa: ATSDSGLAGAGKQF

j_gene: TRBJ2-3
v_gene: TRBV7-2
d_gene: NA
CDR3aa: ASSRPLSTDTQY

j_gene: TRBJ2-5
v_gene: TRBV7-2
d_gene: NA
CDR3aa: ASSLTGLGETQY

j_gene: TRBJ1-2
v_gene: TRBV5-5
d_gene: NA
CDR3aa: ASSLTTVTNYGYT

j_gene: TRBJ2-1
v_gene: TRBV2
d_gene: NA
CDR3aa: ASSVGTNYNEQF

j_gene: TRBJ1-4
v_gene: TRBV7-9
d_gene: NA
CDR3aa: ASSLASSGEKLF

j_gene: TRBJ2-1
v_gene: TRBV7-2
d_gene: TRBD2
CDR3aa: ASSLEGLAGVEQF

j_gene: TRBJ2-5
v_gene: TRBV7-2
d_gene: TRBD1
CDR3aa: ASSLRTDRVGETQY

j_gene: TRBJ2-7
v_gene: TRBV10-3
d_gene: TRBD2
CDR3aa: AISESWSGRLWEQY

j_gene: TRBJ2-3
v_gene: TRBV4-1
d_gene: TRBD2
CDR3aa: ASSQPGLAGGADTQY

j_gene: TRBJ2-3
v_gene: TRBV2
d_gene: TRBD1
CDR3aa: ASRGQSWHVDTQY

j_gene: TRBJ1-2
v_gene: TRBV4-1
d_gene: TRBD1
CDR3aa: ASSQLHRGKKGYT

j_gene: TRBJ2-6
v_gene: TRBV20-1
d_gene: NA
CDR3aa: SARDTGSGANVLT

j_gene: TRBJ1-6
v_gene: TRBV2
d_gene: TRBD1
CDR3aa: ASSGYTGGDSPLH

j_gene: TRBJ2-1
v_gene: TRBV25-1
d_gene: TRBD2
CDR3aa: ASSEAGLAGDEQF

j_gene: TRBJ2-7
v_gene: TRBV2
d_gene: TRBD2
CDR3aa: ASSASGGAEQY

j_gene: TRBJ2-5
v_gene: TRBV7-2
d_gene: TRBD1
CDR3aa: ASSARTGVRFKETQY

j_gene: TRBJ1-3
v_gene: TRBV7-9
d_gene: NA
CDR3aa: ASSVPRPEAGNTIY

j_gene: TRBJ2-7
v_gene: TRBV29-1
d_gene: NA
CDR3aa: SVPRAANSYEQY

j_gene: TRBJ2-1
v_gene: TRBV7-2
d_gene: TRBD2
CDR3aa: ASSGSGIYNEQF

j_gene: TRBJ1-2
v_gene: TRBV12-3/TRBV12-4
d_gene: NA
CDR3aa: ATLNGVGYGYT

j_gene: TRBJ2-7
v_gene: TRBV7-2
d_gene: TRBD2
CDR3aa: ASSLTSGGDEQY